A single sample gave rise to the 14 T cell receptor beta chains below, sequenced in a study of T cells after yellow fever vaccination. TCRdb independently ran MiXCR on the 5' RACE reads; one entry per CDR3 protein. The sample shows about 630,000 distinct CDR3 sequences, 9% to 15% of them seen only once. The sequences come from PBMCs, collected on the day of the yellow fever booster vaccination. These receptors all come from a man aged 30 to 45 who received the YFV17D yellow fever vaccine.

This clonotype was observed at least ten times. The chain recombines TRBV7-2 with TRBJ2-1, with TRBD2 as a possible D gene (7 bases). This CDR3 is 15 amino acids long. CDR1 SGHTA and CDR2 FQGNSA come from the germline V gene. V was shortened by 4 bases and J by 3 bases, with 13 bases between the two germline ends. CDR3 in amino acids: CASSYGGANYNEQFF. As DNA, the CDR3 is TGTGCCAGCAGCTATGGGGGGGCAAACTACAATGAGCAGTTCTTC.

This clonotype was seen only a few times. The CDR3 DNA sequence: TGTGCCAGCAGCTTTGGTCTGGAGGGCCGAGTTGAGCAGTTCTTC. This sequence encodes CASSFGLEGRVEQFF. The chain combines TRBV5-4 with TRBJ2-1; a weak D match, TRBD2 (6 bases). CDR3 size: 15 residues. The V gene's germline CDR1 is SGHNT and CDR2 YYREEE (reference sequence). Deletions cut 2 bases from V and 9 bases from J, with 18 bases between. Drawing the rest from reference TRBV5-4 and TRBJ2-1, the complete variable domain is ETGVTQSPTHLIKTRGQQVTLRCSSQSGHNTVSWYQQALGQGPQFIFQYYREEENGRGNFPPRFSGLQFPNYSSELNVNALELDDSALYLCASSFGLEGRVEQFFGPGTRLTVL.

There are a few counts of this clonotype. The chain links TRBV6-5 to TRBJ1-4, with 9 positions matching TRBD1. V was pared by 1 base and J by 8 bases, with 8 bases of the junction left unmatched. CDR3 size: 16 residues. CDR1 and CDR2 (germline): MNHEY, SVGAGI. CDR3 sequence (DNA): TGTGCCAGCAGTTACTTAACCGGGACAGGGCCCGAAAAACTGTTTTTT. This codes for CASSYLTGTGPEKLFF.

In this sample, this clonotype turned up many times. CDR3 loop: CASSFAAQETQYF. The CDR3 DNA reads as TGTGCCAGCAGCTTCGCTGCCCAAGAGACCCAGTACTTC. The chain employs TRBV5-4 and TRBJ2-5; D is unresolved. Germline values: CDR1 SGHNT, CDR2 YYREEE (reference sequence). This CDR3 has 13 residues. Trimming pared 2 bases from V and 1 base from J, leaving 6 bases between.

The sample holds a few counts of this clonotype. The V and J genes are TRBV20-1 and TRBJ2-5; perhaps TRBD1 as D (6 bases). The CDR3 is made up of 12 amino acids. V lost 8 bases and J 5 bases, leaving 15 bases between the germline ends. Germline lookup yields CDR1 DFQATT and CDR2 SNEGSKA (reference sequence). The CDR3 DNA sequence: TGCAGTACTAAGGGGGTAGGGGAGACCCAGTACTTC. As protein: CSTKGVGETQYF.

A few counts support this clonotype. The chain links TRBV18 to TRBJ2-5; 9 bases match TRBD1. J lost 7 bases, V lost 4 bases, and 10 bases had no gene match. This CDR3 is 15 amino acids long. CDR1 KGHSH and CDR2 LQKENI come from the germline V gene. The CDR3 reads CASSRGTGNHATQYF. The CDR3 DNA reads TGTGCCAGCTCACGAGGGACAGGGAATCATGCGACCCAGTACTTC.

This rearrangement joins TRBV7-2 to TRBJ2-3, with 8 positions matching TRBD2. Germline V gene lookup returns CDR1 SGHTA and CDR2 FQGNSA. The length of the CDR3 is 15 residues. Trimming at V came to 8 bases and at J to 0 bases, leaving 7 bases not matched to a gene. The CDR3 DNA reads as TGTGCCAGCGGTCGACTAGCGACTAGCACAGATACGCAGTATTTT. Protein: CASGRLATSTDTQYF. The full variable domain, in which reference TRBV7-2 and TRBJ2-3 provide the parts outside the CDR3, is GAGVSQSPSNKVTEKGKDVELRCDPISGHTALYWYRQSLGQGLEFLIYFQGNSAPDKSGLPSDRFSAERTGGSVSTLTIQRTQQEDSAVYLCASGRLATSTDTQYFGPGTRLTVL.

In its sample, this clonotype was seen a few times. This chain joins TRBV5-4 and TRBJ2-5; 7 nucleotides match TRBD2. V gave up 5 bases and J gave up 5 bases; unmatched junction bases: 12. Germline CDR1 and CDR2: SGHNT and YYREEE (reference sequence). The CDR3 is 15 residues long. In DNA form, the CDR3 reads TGTGCCAGCAGGTCCTCTGGCGGGAGAACGGAGACCCAGTACTTC. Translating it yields CASRSSGGRTETQYF.

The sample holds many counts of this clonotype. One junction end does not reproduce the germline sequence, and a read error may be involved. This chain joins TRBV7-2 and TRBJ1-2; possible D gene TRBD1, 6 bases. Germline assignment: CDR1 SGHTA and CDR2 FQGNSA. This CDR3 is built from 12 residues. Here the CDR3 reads CASSLQGYGYTF. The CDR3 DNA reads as TGCGCCAGCAGCTTGCAGGGGTATGGCTACACCTTC.

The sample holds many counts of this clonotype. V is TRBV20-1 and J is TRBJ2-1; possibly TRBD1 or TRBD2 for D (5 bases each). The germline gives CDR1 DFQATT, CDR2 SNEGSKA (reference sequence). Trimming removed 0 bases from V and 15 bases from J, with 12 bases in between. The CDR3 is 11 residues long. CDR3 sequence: CSAREHGAAFF. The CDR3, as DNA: TGCAGTGCTAGAGAACACGGGGCCGCGTTCTTC.

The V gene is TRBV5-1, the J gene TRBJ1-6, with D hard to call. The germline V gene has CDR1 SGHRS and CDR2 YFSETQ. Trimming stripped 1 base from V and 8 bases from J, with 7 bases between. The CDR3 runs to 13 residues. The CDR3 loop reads CASSLSRDSPLHF. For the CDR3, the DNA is TGCGCCAGCAGCTTGAGTCGGGATTCACCCCTCCACTTT.

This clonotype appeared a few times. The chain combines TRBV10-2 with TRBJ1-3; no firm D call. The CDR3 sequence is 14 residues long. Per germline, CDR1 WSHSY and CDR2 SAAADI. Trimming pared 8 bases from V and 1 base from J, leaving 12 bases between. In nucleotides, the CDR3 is TGCGCCAGCGGAGTGGGCGAGTCTGGAAACACCATATATTTT. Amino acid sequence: CASGVGESGNTIYF.

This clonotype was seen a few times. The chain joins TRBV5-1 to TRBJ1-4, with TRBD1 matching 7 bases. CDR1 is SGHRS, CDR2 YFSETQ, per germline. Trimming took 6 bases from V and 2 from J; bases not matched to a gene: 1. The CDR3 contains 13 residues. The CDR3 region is CASKDRTNEKLFF. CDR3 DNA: TGCGCCAGCAAGGACAGGACTAATGAAAAACTGTTTTTT.

In DNA, the CDR3 is TGTGCCAGCAGCTTATCGAGAGGGCTAGAGACCCAGTACTTC. Translating it yields CASSLSRGLETQYF. The rearrangement links TRBV7-2 to TRBJ2-5, with D tentatively TRBD2 (5 bases). Germline CDR1 and CDR2: SGHTA and FQGNSA. The V gene lost 2 bases and the J gene lost 4 bases, with 11 bases spanning the gap. The CDR3 is made up of 14 amino acids.